The present T cell receptor beta chain was sequenced within a study of blood T cell repertoires in COVID-19. Sequencing used immunoSEQ multiplex PCR; TCRdb keeps in-frame clones, though not all of them. The sample consists of about 150,000 clones, 75% to 90% of them appearing once. The germline V gene has CDR1 SGHNT and CDR2 YENEEA. V shed 6 bases, J shed 3 bases, and the junction held 7 bases outside the gene matches. CDR3 length: 15 residues. Sequenced: peripheral blood. This chain joins TRBV11-3 and TRBJ2-1, with 8 bases fitting TRBD1. The sequence came from a human donor in a cohort sampled during active COVID-19. DNA of the CDR3: TGTGCCAGCAGTCGCGACAGGGGCGACTACAATGAGCAGTTCTTC. Its protein product is CASSRDRGDYNEQFF.